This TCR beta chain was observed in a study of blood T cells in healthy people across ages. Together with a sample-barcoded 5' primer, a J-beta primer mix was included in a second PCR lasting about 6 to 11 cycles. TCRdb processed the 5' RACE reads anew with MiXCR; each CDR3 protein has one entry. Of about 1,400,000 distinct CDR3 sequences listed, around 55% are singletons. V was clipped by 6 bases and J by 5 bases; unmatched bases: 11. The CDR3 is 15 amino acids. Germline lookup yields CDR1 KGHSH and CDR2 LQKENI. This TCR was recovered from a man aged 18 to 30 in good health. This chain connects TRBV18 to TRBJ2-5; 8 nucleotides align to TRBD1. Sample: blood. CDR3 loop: CASSPGQDFSETQYF. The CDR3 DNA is TGTGCCAGCTCCCCGGGACAGGATTTTTCGGAGACCCAGTACTTC.